This T cell receptor (beta chain) was identified during a study of long-term antiretroviral therapy in people with HIV. Study-wide findings and caveats: ART adherence, viral resistance and therapy changes were undocumented. Once patients were on ART, diversity went higher but still fell short of transplant donor controls.

Germline lookup yields CDR1 SGHTA and CDR2 FQGTGA. The CDR3 is made up of 15 amino acids. Survey level was the resolution at which the v3.0 immunoSEQ assay ran. Generated by immunoSEQ multiplex PCR, the TCRdb table keeps only in-frame clones and is missing some. This table has tens of thousands of clones, 90% to 95% appearing once. Of note for this clone: What it recognizes is unknown. A far larger clone is only one base removed, so a read error is likely. Other nucleotide sequences in the sample specify the same CDR3.

The material sequenced was unsorted PBMCs, taken 6.3 years after starting antiretroviral therapy. The receptor was derived from a man aged 25-45 years with HIV. This sequence joins TRBV7-3 and TRBJ1-1; D might be TRBD1 (6 bases). The CDR3 region is CASSQGGPSNTEAFF. CDR3 nucleotides: TGCGCCAGCAGCCAAGGGGGACCCTCGAACACTGAAGCTTTCTTT.